These 17 T cell receptor beta chains were all obtained from the same sample, sequenced in a study of cytomegalovirus exposure and HLA in healthy donors. Primers: 60 Vbeta forward and 13 Jbeta reverse. The protocol was immunoSEQ multiplex PCR, while the TCRdb copy is restricted to in-frame clones and leaves out a portion. Here the sample spans 150,000 to 200,000 clones, 62% being singletons. Sequencing was carried out using PBMCs. The receptors originated from a man in his forties in good health and CMV-seronegative.

The CDR3 DNA reads TGTGCCAGCAGTGAAAGCTCGGGGGCCTACGAGCAGTACTTC. Protein product: CASSESSGAYEQYF. V is TRBV25-1 and J is TRBJ2-7; D might be TRBD2 (6 bases). Trimming left V 2 bases short and J 2 bases short, with 10 bases between. This CDR3 region has 14 residues. Germline loops: CDR1 MGHDK, CDR2 SYGVNS.

J is TRBJ2-7 and V is TRBV30, with 12 bases that match TRBD2. The V and J ends lost 3 bases and 0 bases, in that order; junction bases with no gene match: 3. The CDR3 consists of 15 residues. Germline CDR1 is GTSNPN and CDR2 is SVGIG (reference sequence). The CDR3 DNA is TGTGCCTGGAGCCTAGCGGGGGGGACCTCCTACGAGCAGTACTTC. Translation: CAWSLAGGTSYEQYF.

This clone came up a few times. CDR3 DNA sequence: TGTGCCAGCAGCTTAGCCCAACAGATATACGAGCAGTACTTC. Protein sequence: CASSLAQQIYEQYF. The chain couples TRBV7-9 to TRBJ2-7; D ambiguous. Germline V CDR1 and CDR2: SEHNR, FQNEAQ (reference sequence). The V and J ends lost 0 bases and 4 bases respectively, with 10 bases between them. The CDR3 consists of 14 residues.

CDR3 protein: CASSIRGPRRETQYF. CDR3 nucleotide sequence: TGTGCCAGTAGTATCCGAGGGCCGAGGAGAGAGACCCAGTACTTC. The chain recombines TRBV19 with TRBJ2-5, with a possible D match to TRBD2 (5 bases). Germline lookup yields CDR1 LNHDA and CDR2 SQIVND (reference sequence). V lost 3 bases, J lost 4 bases, and 15 bases lay in between. CDR3 size: 15 residues.

The chain combines TRBV6-1 with TRBJ2-1; D uncertain. Germline V gene data show CDR1 as MNHNS and CDR2 as SASEGT. The CDR3 extends over 10 amino acids. V lost 4 bases, J lost 9 bases, and 4 bases lay in between. The DNA of the CDR3 is TGTGCCAGCAGTGCGGGTGAGCAGTTCTTC. Its protein product is CASSAGEQFF.

V and J are TRBV5-1 and TRBJ2-3; the match to TRBD1 covers 9 bases. V trimming: 0 bases; J trimming: 0 bases; junction bases outside the gene matches: 5. The CDR3 runs 17 residues. CDR1 SGHRS and CDR2 YFSETQ come from the germline V gene. CDR3 amino acids: CASSLGTGTGSTDTQYF. The CDR3 DNA sequence: TGCGCCAGCAGCTTGGGGACCGGGACAGGGAGCACAGATACGCAGTATTTT. Full variable domain (rest looked up from reference TRBV5-1 and TRBJ2-3): KAGVTQTPRYLIKTRGQQVTLSCSPISGHRSVSWYQQTPGQGLQFLFEYFSETQRNKGNFPGRFSGRQFSNSRSEMNVSTLELGDSALYLCASSLGTGTGSTDTQYFGPGTRLTVL.

This clone was recorded only once. The chain combines TRBV2 with TRBJ1-2; D possibly corresponds to TRBD1 (5 bases). Trimming left V 3 bases short and J 2 bases short, with 10 bases between. CDR1 and CDR2 (germline): SNHLY, FYNNEI. This CDR3 has 14 residues. Written as DNA, the CDR3 is TGTGCCAGCAGTGAGCAGGGAACCAACTATGGCTACACCTTC. Translation gives CASSEQGTNYGYTF.

This clone came up a few times. The CDR3, as DNA: TGTGCCAGCAGCCCCACGGTCGGGGGACCCTACGAGCAGTACTTC. Translating gives CASSPTVGGPYEQYF. The J gene is TRBJ2-7, the V gene TRBV5-4; tentative D call: TRBD2 (6 bases). The germline CDR1 and CDR2 sequences are SGHNT and YYREEE (reference sequence). Deletions cut 4 bases from V and 2 bases from J, with 16 bases between. This CDR3 comprises 15 residues. The complete variable domain, with remaining parts taken from reference TRBV5-4 and TRBJ2-7, reads ETGVTQSPTHLIKTRGQQVTLRCSSQSGHNTVSWYQQALGQGPQFIFQYYREEENGRGNFPPRFSGLQFPNYSSELNVNALELDDSALYLCASSPTVGGPYEQYFGPGTRLTVT.

V is TRBV5-4 and J is TRBJ2-1, with TRBD2 as a possible D gene (5 bases). The germline gives CDR1 SGHNT, CDR2 YYREEE (reference sequence). The ends were cut back, 4 bases at V and 3 bases at J, with 11 bases in the middle. This CDR3 region has 14 residues. The CDR3 loop reads CASSLNGDYNEQFF. In nucleotides, the CDR3 is TGTGCCAGCAGCCTCAACGGGGACTACAATGAGCAGTTCTTC.

This chain joins TRBV29-1 and TRBJ1-1; a weak D match, TRBD1 (6 bases). V was shortened by 6 bases and J by 4 bases, with 21 bases between the two germline ends. The CDR3 covers 15 residues. Germline assignment: CDR1 SQVTM and CDR2 ANQGSEA. The CDR3 spells CSVHRGTKAGTEAFF. In DNA, the CDR3 is TGCAGCGTCCATAGGGGGACGAAGGCGGGCACTGAAGCTTTCTTT.

For the CDR3, the DNA is TGCGCCAGCAGTGATATCTACGAGCAGTACTTC. It specifies CASSDIYEQYF. The chain couples TRBV10-2 to TRBJ2-7; no firm D call. This CDR3 region has 11 residues. The V gene's germline CDR1 is WSHSY and CDR2 SAAADI. With 3 bases removed from V and 3 bases from J, the gap between germline ends came to 3 bases.

The chain has TRBV9 and TRBJ1-4, with 8 bases lining up with TRBD1. The length of the CDR3 is 16 residues. J was trimmed by 8 bases and V by 0 bases; bases with no gene match: 9. Germline CDR1 reads SGDLS; CDR2 reads YYNGEE. This CDR3 reads CASSVAMDREGEKLFF. The CDR3 DNA reads TGTGCCAGCAGCGTAGCGATGGACAGGGAAGGAGAAAAACTGTTTTTT.

The J gene is TRBJ2-2, the V gene TRBV5-6; the match to TRBD2 covers 14 bases. V shed 4 bases and J 3 bases; nucleotides not matched to a gene: 8. This CDR3 region has 18 residues. CDR1 SGHDT and CDR2 YYEEEE come from the germline V gene. The CDR3, as DNA: TGTGCCAGCAGCCACTGGACTAGCGGGGGGCCATACACCGGGGAGCTGTTTTTT. Translated, it gives CASSHWTSGGPYTGELFF.

The chain recombines TRBV7-6 with TRBJ1-4; D possibly corresponds to TRBD1 (5 bases). Germline V CDR1 and CDR2: SGHVS, FNYEAQ. The length of the CDR3 is 13 residues. V lost 3 bases and J lost 8, with 10 bases in between. CDR3 in amino acids: CASSFSGGEKLFF. In nucleotides, the CDR3 is TGTGCCAGCAGCTTTTCGGGGGGGGAAAAACTGTTTTTT. Using reference TRBV7-6 and TRBJ1-4 for the parts outside the CDR3, the full variable domain is GAGVSQSPRYKVTKRGQDVALRCDPISGHVSLYWYRQALGQGPEFLTYFNYEAQQDKSGLPNDRFSAERPEGSISTLTIQRTEQRDSAMYRCASSFSGGEKLFFGSGTQLSVL.

The chain links TRBV9 to TRBJ2-1; TRBD2 aligns across 10 bases. The germline V gene encodes CDR1 SGDLS and CDR2 YYNGEE. The V gene end was trimmed by 2 bases and the J gene end by 8 bases; junction bases not matched to a gene: 4. This CDR3 spans 14 amino acids. The CDR3 DNA is TGTGCCAGCAGCGTTCTAGCGGGAGAGGATGAGCAGTTCTTC. This encodes CASSVLAGEDEQFF.

The genes are TRBV5-1 and TRBJ1-1; possibly TRBD1 for D (5 bases). Germline-derived CDR1 and CDR2 are SGHRS and YFSETQ. CDR3 size: 13 residues. V was trimmed by 3 bases and J by 5 bases, leaving 11 bases between them. The CDR3 nucleotides are TGCGCCAGCAGCTCCGGGGGTGGGACTGAAGCTTTCTTT. This codes for CASSSGGGTEAFF.

The V call is TRBV5-1, the J call TRBJ2-2; TRBD1 matches at 8 bases. The CDR3 totals 16 residues. V was clipped by 4 bases and J by 1 base; unmatched bases: 6. Germline CDR1 SGHRS, CDR2 YFSETQ. CDR3 coding DNA: TGCGCCAGCAGCCCTAAACAGGGGGGGAACACCGGGGAGCTGTTTTTT. As protein: CASSPKQGGNTGELFF.